These T cell receptor beta chains were read from a single sample in a study of shared clonotypes between healthy human individuals. Sequencing was performed with immunoSEQ multiplex PCR; in TCRdb, only in-frame clones are kept and a portion is missing. The sample consists of just over 2,000,000 clones, roughly 94% of them appearing once. Sample: naive CD4+ T cells sorted from blood. The receptors here all came from a man aged 18 to 29 in good health. Each CDR3 is given with its conserved first and last residue.

>TRBV18|TRBJ1-4
CASEGQGDEKLFF
>TRBV19|TRBJ1-2
CASSREYGYTF
>TRBV7-9|TRBJ2-1
CASSVWGRGSYNEQFF
>TRBV6-5|TRBJ2-7
CASSSPGLANEQYF
>TRBV30|TRBJ1-6
CAWSSALYNSPLHF
>TRBV4-1|TRBJ1-4
CASSFDPGFGKLFF
>TRBV9|TRBJ1-2
CASSEEGRGYTF
>TRBV15|TRBJ1-2
CATSSSIPLIGLNYGYTF
>TRBV11-2|TRBJ2-5
CASSLVGALQETQYF
>TRBV2|TRBJ2-7
CASSRGAAITYEQYF
>TRBV9|TRBJ2-7
CASTEAAYSYEQYF
>TRBV2|TRBJ1-1
CASSDGLQWNTEAFF
>TRBV5-1|TRBJ2-7
CASSLSGVSSGYEQYF
>TRBV6-1|TRBJ1-3
CASSTGTNGNTIYF
>TRBV4-1|TRBJ1-2
CASSPGFGYTF
>TRBV5-4|TRBJ2-7
CASSLKGTYEQYF
>TRBV10-2|TRBJ2-3
CASSEVARGTDTQYF
>TRBV7-2|TRBJ1-2
CASSPELNNYGYTF
>TRBV7-2|TRBJ2-5
CASTTSGAPGTQYF
>TRBV5-6|TRBJ2-2
CASRPRGTGELFF
>TRBV6-6|TRBJ2-4
CASSYERTLNIQYF
>TRBV7-2|TRBJ2-3
CASSTGEKFTDTQYF
>TRBV13|TRBJ2-3
CASSLGEFGGLDTQYF
>TRBV27|TRBJ2-2
CASRGKVETGELFF
>TRBV20-1|TRBJ1-5
CSAGIVQPQHF
>TRBV25-1|TRBJ1-1
CASTLTANTEAFF
>TRBV2|TRBJ1-5
CASSEIGYQPQHF
>TRBV6-6|TRBJ1-4
CASTPTGAPNEKLFF
>TRBV7-8|TRBJ1-5
CASSFGPGHQPQHF
>TRBV13|TRBJ1-5
CASSLDGGQPQHF
>TRBV19|TRBJ1-5
CASSIAGLNQPQHF
>TRBV4-3|TRBJ2-1
CASSQEAGYNEQFF
>TRBV5-4|TRBJ1-2
CASSWGQELYGYTF
>TRBV4-1|TRBJ2-5
CASSQFRTETQYF
>TRBV5-1|TRBJ2-2
CASSPSGREAGELFF
>TRBV7-9|TRBJ1-1
CASSQGQYTEAFF
>TRBV11-2|TRBJ2-2
CASSLVGGKNTGELFF
>TRBV6-4|TRBJ1-2
CASSGPGGYGYTF
>TRBV11-1|TRBJ1-5
CASSLNSGRYSNQPQHF
>TRBV2|TRBJ1-2
CASSEGSWDGYTF
>TRBV2|TRBJ2-1
CASRNNNEQFF
>TRBV7-9|TRBJ2-1
CASSLSISYNEQFF
>TRBV28|TRBJ1-5
CASSGAGTTLGRPQHF
>TRBV18|TRBJ2-3
CASSPLQGTDTQYF
>TRBV2|TRBJ2-7
CASTGMRQGSAEQYF
>TRBV5-1|TRBJ2-3
CASSHGGEQDTQYF
>TRBV6-1|TRBJ2-7
CASRDPTRASHEQYF
>TRBV19|TRBJ1-6
CASSIGAEIESPLHF
>TRBV18|TRBJ1-6
CASSEQTYNSPLHF
>TRBV15|TRBJ1-2
CATSRDGGLYGYTF
>TRBV6-1|TRBJ1-2
CASSYRVFDGYTF
>TRBV10-3|TRBJ1-5
CAITGSHNQPQHF
>TRBV2|TRBJ1-2
CASSEGTAYGYTF
>TRBV5-1|TRBJ2-2
CASSLSAGGRTGELFF
>TRBV2|TRBJ2-2
CASITRGSDTGELFF
>TRBV6-6|TRBJ1-5
CASSYRNSNQPQHF
>TRBV30|TRBJ2-7
CAWSSTRVFSYEQYF
>TRBV27|TRBJ1-6
CASRGDTYNSPLHF
>TRBV5-6|TRBJ2-5
CASSFQVTQETQYF